These 6 T cell receptor beta chains were sequenced from one sample in a study of molecular identifiers for immune sequencing clone quantification. TCRdb re-derived calls from the PCR reads in MiXCR, one entry per CDR3 protein. The table includes about 640,000 distinct CDR3 sequences, just under 20% detected once. The material sequenced was naive CD8+ T cells from blood, with Jurkat cell RNA spiked in. Documented subset: FACS-sorted CD8+CD4-CCR7+CD45RA+ naive T cells. The receptors stem from a human donor in good health. Some libraries in this study had Jurkat cell RNA spiked in.

Details on this clonotype: Given a much more abundant clone one base away, this may be a read error. The rearrangement joins TRBV29-1 to TRBJ1-1; no definite D call. The CDR3 is 12 residues long. The germline V gene encodes CDR1 SQVTM and CDR2 ANQGSEA. CDR3 DNA sequence: TGCAGCGTTTTCTTATGGAACACTGAAACTTTCTTT. Translated: CSVFLWNTETFF.

V usage is TRBV4-3 and J usage is TRBJ2-6, with 11 bases aligning to TRBD2. Germline assignment: CDR1 LGHNA and CDR2 YSLEER. The CDR3 covers 19 residues. V shed 4 bases and J 4 bases; nucleotides not matched to a gene: 12. The CDR3 DNA follows: TGCGCCAGCAGCCGAGATACGGTACTAGCGGGAGCGGGGGCCAACGTCCTGACTTTC. Its translation is CASSRDTVLAGAGANVLTF.

Concerning this clonotype: One base away lies a much larger clone, so this may be a sequencing read error. The CDR3 reads CASSLPGANNSPLHF. CDR3 nucleotides: TGTGCCAGCAGCTTACCAGGGGCCAATAATTCACCCCTCCACTTT. This sequence joins TRBV11-2 and TRBJ1-6; tentative D call: TRBD1 (6 bases). The CDR3 runs to 15 residues. V gave up 2 bases and J gave up 5 bases, with 10 bases separating them. In germline, CDR1 is SGHAT, CDR2 FQNNGV.

As regards this clonotype: A much larger clone is a single base away; this may be a read error. The J gene is TRBJ2-5, the V gene TRBV7-6, with D tentatively TRBD2 (5 bases). Between the trimmed V and J ends, which lost 5 bases and 5 bases, there was a span of 18 bases. The CDR3 has 15 residues. Germline loops: CDR1 SGHVS, CDR2 FNYEAQ. This chain's CDR3 is CASSGRDLPRETQYF. As DNA, the CDR3 is TGTGCCAGCAGCGGACGGGATTTACCCCGGGAGACCCAGTACTTC.

Of note for this clonotype: Given a much more abundant clone one base away, this may be a read error. This CDR3 is CASSRGSPGYEQYF. In DNA, the CDR3 is TGTGCCAGCAGCCGAGGGTCTCCAGGCTACGAGCAGTACTTC. The chain links TRBV4-2 to TRBJ2-7; a weak D match, TRBD2 (5 bases). The germline CDR1 and CDR2 sequences are LGHNA and YNFKEQ. Trimming stripped 4 bases from V and 3 bases from J, with 13 bases between. The CDR3 length is 14 residues.

Ten or more counts support this clonotype. This chain uses TRBV5-4 with TRBJ2-2; 9 positions agree with TRBD1. The germline CDR1 and CDR2 sequences are SGHNT and YYREEE (reference sequence). The length of the CDR3 is 17 residues. V was clipped by 5 bases and J by 1 base; unmatched bases: 9. The CDR3 coding sequence is TGTGCCAGCAGATCGGTGGAGGGACAGGGGAACACCGGGGAGCTGTTTTTT. It translates to CASRSVEGQGNTGELFF.